This T cell receptor beta chain comes out of a study of cytomegalovirus exposure and HLA in healthy donors. Study-wide results and caveats: As a later analysis showed, a missense DCLRE1C variant was linked to trimming of TCR beta V- and J-genes. Presence/absence results assume similar sequencing depth per donor, which may not hold.

In the PCR, 60 Vbeta and 13 Jbeta primers were used. Data came from immunoSEQ multiplex PCR; TCRdb stores just in-frame clones and leaves some out. The table has 120,000 to 150,000 clones, 70% to 75% seen once. This clone appeared once. Its antigen is still unknown. This sequence was found in a human donor in good health. The material sequenced was PBMCs.

The CDR3 sequence: CASSRGAAPTYEQYF. DNA of the CDR3: TGTGCCAGCAGTCGCGGGGCGGCCCCAACCTACGAGCAGTACTTC. The chain has TRBV5-4 and TRBJ2-5; possibly TRBD2 for D (6 bases). The DNA end favors TRBJ2-7, so the J call may be wrong. Germline V gene data show CDR1 as SGHNT and CDR2 as YYREEE (reference sequence). The CDR3 loop spans 15 amino acids.